Listed below are T cell receptor beta chains from one sample, sequenced in a study of cytomegalovirus exposure and HLA in healthy donors. Generated by immunoSEQ multiplex PCR, the TCRdb table keeps only in-frame clones and is missing some. In the table there are tens of thousands of clones, approximately 80% of which are singletons. Sequencing was done on a sample of PBMCs. The receptors stem from a male donor in good health and CMV-seronegative. CDR3s include the opening cysteine and the closing phenylalanine or tryptophan. Fields, in order: V gene, D gene, J gene, clone size, CDR3 length, CDR3 protein, CDR3 DNA. A D gene is named only where the DNA matches it firmly. Rows give clone size only sometimes, using once, few, many, or a class for an expanded clone.

TRBV6-5	TRBD1	TRBJ1-2	-	13	CASTTGTGRGYTF	TGTGCCAGCACCACCGGGACAGGGAGAGGCTACACCTTC
TRBV9	TRBD1	TRBJ1-2	-	15	CASAGTGGIFYGYTF	TGTGCCAGCGCAGGGACAGGGGGTATTTTCTATGGCTACACCTTC
TRBV19	-	TRBJ1-2	-	14	CASSIPLASSGYTF	TGTGCCAGTAGTATTCCCCTCGCCAGTTCTGGCTACACCTTC
TRBV2	-	TRBJ1-2	few	13	CASSVSGGYGYTF	TGTGCCAGCAGTGTTTCCGGGGGCTATGGCTACACCTTC
TRBV5-1	-	TRBJ2-4	-	13	CASALGPGGGQYF	TGCGCCAGCGCCCTAGGTCCAGGGGGAGGCCAGTACTTC
TRBV7-2	-	TRBJ2-7	-	14	CASSPQTRDYEQYF	TGTGCCAGCAGCCCCCAAACCCGGGACTACGAGCAGTACTTC
TRBV2	TRBD1	TRBJ2-7	-	15	CASRDRAWTSYEQYF	TGTGCCAGCAGGGACAGGGCCTGGACCTCCTACGAGCAGTACTTC
TRBV7-3	TRBD2	TRBJ2-1	-	18	CASSPGLAGGPSYNEQFF	TGTGCCAGCAGCCCCGGTCTAGCGGGGGGTCCATCCTACAATGAGCAGTTCTTC
TRBV4-3	-	TRBJ2-5	-	15	CASSQEGPGGETQYF	TGCGCCAGCAGCCAAGAGGGCCCAGGGGGGGAGACCCAGTACTTC
TRBV6-5	-	TRBJ1-1	-	13	CAGSIEQGAEAFF	TGTGCCGGCAGTATAGAGCAGGGCGCTGAAGCTTTCTTT
TRBV4-1	TRBD1	TRBJ1-2	-	18	CASSQDSGTGANNYGYTF	TGCGCCAGCAGCCAAGATAGTGGGACAGGGGCAAATAACTATGGCTACACCTTC
TRBV10-2	-	TRBJ1-1	-	15	CASSESGGLNTEAFF	TGCGCCAGCAGTGAGTCAGGGGGACTGAACACTGAAGCTTTCTTT
TRBV5-6	-	TRBJ2-1	-	14	CASSFGTFYNEQFF	TGTGCCAGCAGCTTCGGGACATTCTACAATGAGCAGTTCTTC
TRBV19	TRBD1	TRBJ2-5	-	14	CASRGTGGYETQYF	TGTGCCAGTAGGGGGACAGGGGGCTACGAGACCCAGTACTTC
TRBV9	TRBD1	TRBJ1-1	medium-sized	16	CASSGGQASVGTEAFF	TGTGCCAGCAGCGGGGGACAGGCCAGCGTGGGCACTGAAGCTTTCTTT
TRBV7-8	-	TRBJ2-7	-	15	CASSFIEGSSYEQYF	TGTGCCAGCAGCTTCATTGAAGGGAGCTCCTACGAGCAGTACTTC
TRBV4-3	TRBD2	TRBJ2-3	few	16	CASSQDRGSGADTQYF	TGCGCCAGCAGCCAAGATCGGGGTAGCGGGGCAGATACGCAGTATTTT
TRBV13	TRBD1	TRBJ2-1	once	14	CASAIGTGRNEQFF	TGTGCCAGCGCTATTGGGACAGGGCGAAATGAGCAGTTCTTC
TRBV9	TRBD1	TRBJ2-2	-	16	CASSPRGGQGSGELFF	TGTGCCAGCAGCCCGCGAGGGGGACAGGGGTCCGGGGAGCTGTTTTTT
TRBV6-1	TRBD1	TRBJ2-1	once	15	CASKPGQGAVDEQFF	TGTGCCAGTAAACCGGGACAGGGGGCTGTCGATGAGCAGTTCTTC
TRBV2	TRBD1	TRBJ2-5	-	14	CASTVRDRAKEQYF	TGTGCCAGCACTGTCCGGGACAGGGCGAAAGAGCAGTACTTC
TRBV11-1	-	TRBJ2-2	-	15	CASRTSYLGPGELFF	TGTGCCAGCAGAACCTCCTACTTGGGGCCCGGGGAGCTGTTTTTT
TRBV9	-	TRBJ1-1	-	13	CASSVGEATEAFF	TGTGCCAGCAGCGTGGGGGAGGCCACTGAAGCTTTCTTT
TRBV7-9	-	TRBJ2-2	-	15	CASSSDSANTGELFF	TGTGCCAGCAGCTCGGACAGCGCGAACACCGGGGAGCTGTTTTTT
TRBV2	-	TRBJ1-4	-	15	CASSEQGNANEKLFF	TGTGCCAGCAGTGAACAGGGAAACGCTAATGAAAAACTGTTTTTT
TRBV25-1	-	TRBJ1-4	once	11	CASGQNEKLFF	TGTGCCAGCGGACAGAATGAAAAACTGTTTTTT
TRBV7-2	TRBD2	TRBJ2-5	-	15	CASKAGGNIQETQYF	TGTGCCAGCAAAGCGGGGGGAAACATCCAAGAGACCCAGTACTTC
TRBV7-6	-	TRBJ2-2	-	16	CASSGSPGGFTGELFF	TGTGCCAGCAGCGGCTCGCCAGGGGGGTTCACCGGGGAGCTGTTTTTT
TRBV30	-	TRBJ2-2	-	13	CAWRLSNTGELFF	TGTGCCTGGAGGCTGAGTAATACCGGGGAGCTGTTTTTT
TRBV5-1	-	TRBJ1-6	-	15	CASSPDSPINSPLHF	TGCGCCAGCAGCCCCGACAGTCCAATTAATTCACCCCTCCACTTT
TRBV11-3	TRBD1	TRBJ2-7	-	14	CASSLAGTDYEQYF	TGTGCCAGCAGCTTAGCGGGGACAGATTACGAGCAGTACTTC
TRBV5-6	-	TRBJ2-1	-	11	CASSRRDEQFF	TGTGCCAGCTCCCGGCGGGATGAGCAGTTCTTC
TRBV19	TRBD1	TRBJ1-2	few	16	CASSPRKDRGRDGYTF	TGTGCCAGTAGTCCCAGAAAGGACAGGGGGAGAGATGGCTACACCTTC
TRBV7-2	-	TRBJ1-4	few	14	CASSLQDGNEKLFF	TGTGCCAGCAGCTTACAGGATGGCAATGAAAAACTGTTTTTT
TRBV19	TRBD1	TRBJ1-2	-	16	CASTTPHRGLNYGYTF	TGTGCCAGTACCACACCCCACAGGGGGCTAAACTATGGCTACACCTTC
TRBV2	-	TRBJ1-5	-	13	CASSGAGNQPQHF	TGTGCCAGCAGTGGTGCAGGCAACCAGCCCCAGCATTTT
TRBV25-1	TRBD1	TRBJ2-2	-	17	CASSGASGQGDTGELFF	TGTGCCAGCAGTGGGGCTTCGGGACAGGGGGACACCGGGGAGCTGTTTTTT
TRBV2	TRBD2	TRBJ2-1	-	15	CASSSGESSYNEQFF	TGTGCCAGCAGTAGCGGGGAAAGCTCCTACAATGAGCAGTTCTTC
TRBV6-4	-	TRBJ1-1	once	13	CASSEQPNTEAFF	TGTGCCAGCAGTGAACAACCGAACACTGAAGCTTTCTTT
TRBV5-4	TRBD1	TRBJ2-7	-	14	CASRKRDSSYEQYF	TGTGCCAGCAGAAAACGGGACAGCTCCTACGAGCAGTACTTC
TRBV18	TRBD2	TRBJ2-3	-	18	CASSPLGPTSGTRDTQYF	TGTGCCAGCTCACCACTTGGCCCGACTAGCGGGACCCGGGATACGCAGTATTTT
TRBV9	-	TRBJ1-1	-	14	CASSPRTANTEAFF	TGTGCCAGCAGCCCCCGGACAGCGAACACTGAAGCTTTCTTT
TRBV4-3	-	TRBJ1-1	-	13	CASSQVRGTEAFF	TGCGCCAGCAGCCAAGTGAGGGGGACTGAAGCTTTCTTT
TRBV11-3	TRBD2	TRBJ2-3	-	17	CASSLGTSGGSTDTQYF	TGTGCCAGCAGCTTAGGTACTAGCGGGGGGAGCACAGATACGCAGTATTTT
TRBV30	-	TRBJ1-1	-	11	CAWIRSPEAFF	TGTGCCTGGATAAGGAGCCCCGAAGCTTTCTTT
TRBV5-1	TRBD2	TRBJ2-1	-	16	CASSWVTSGGAGEQFF	TGCGCCAGCAGCTGGGTGACTAGCGGGGGGGCCGGTGAGCAGTTCTTC
TRBV19	-	TRBJ2-7	-	12	CASSVTGYEQYF	TGTGCCAGTAGTGTTACAGGCTACGAGCAGTACTTC
TRBV14	-	TRBJ1-1	-	16	CASSQEWGVMNTEAFF	TGTGCCAGCAGCCAAGAGTGGGGGGTCATGAACACTGAAGCTTTCTTT
TRBV10-3	TRBD1	TRBJ1-1	-	15	CAIMGQVHEGAEAFF	TGTGCCATCATGGGACAGGTACATGAGGGCGCTGAAGCTTTCTTT
TRBV6-5	TRBD1	TRBJ2-1	once	15	CASSRFGQARDEQFF	TGTGCCAGCAGTCGATTCGGACAGGCGAGGGATGAGCAGTTCTTC
TRBV30	TRBD2	TRBJ2-4	few	12	CAYVAGGDIQYF	TGTGCCTATGTAGCGGGGGGGGACATTCAGTACTTC
TRBV7-9	-	TRBJ2-1	-	13	CASSFGRASEQFF	TGTGCCAGCAGCTTTGGCAGGGCTAGTGAGCAGTTCTTC
TRBV29-1	TRBD1	TRBJ2-7	-	16	CSVSGFPGQGAGEQYF	TGCAGCGTCAGCGGTTTTCCGGGACAGGGGGCTGGCGAGCAGTACTTC
TRBV27	-	TRBJ2-5	few	13	CASRNLTRETQYF	TGTGCCAGCAGAAATTTAACGAGAGAGACCCAGTACTTC
TRBV4-3	TRBD1	TRBJ1-6	-	14	CASSPWTGNSPLHF	TGCGCCAGCAGCCCCTGGACAGGGAATTCACCCCTCCACTTT
TRBV11-2	-	TRBJ2-7	few	18	CASSFLGKETVVAYEQYF	TGTGCCAGCAGCTTCTTGGGTAAGGAGACGGTGGTGGCCTACGAGCAGTACTTC
TRBV12-2	-	TRBJ2-4	-	17	CASRLGRDRDRGNIQYF	TGTGCAAGTCGCTTAGGGCGAGACCGGGACAGGGGAAACATTCAGTACTTC